This T cell receptor (beta chain) originates from a study of control samples from healthy donors and cancer patients. V shed 2 bases and J shed 6 bases, with 10 bases lying between them. The CDR3 has 14 amino acids. From germline, CDR1 is SGHAT and CDR2 FQNNGV. The method was immunoSEQ multiplex PCR; TCRdb's version includes in-frame clones alone and lacks a portion of them. Of 150,000 to 200,000 clones listed, 88% are singletons. This sequence originates from a woman aged 30 to 39 in good health. Sequenced sample: blood. The gene calls are TRBV11-2 and TRBJ2-2; D may be TRBD1 or TRBD2 (6 bases each). The DNA for the CDR3 is TGTGCCAGCAGCTTATCTAGGGGGGCCGGGGAGCTGTTTTTT. This sequence encodes CASSLSRGAGELFF.